Each of the 3 T cell receptor beta chains below was sequenced from the same sample in a study of post-analysis software for immune sequencing data. Each TCR beta cDNA library carried unique molecular identifiers. TCRdb independently ran MiXCR on the PCR reads; one entry per CDR3 protein. The data show 150,000 to 200,000 distinct CDR3 sequences, with approximately 35% seen just once and roughly 28% held by the top ten. The material sequenced was blood, taken after autologous hematopoietic stem cell transplantation. These TCRs come from a girl between 5 and 17 years old with multiple sclerosis.

This sequence joins TRBV7-8 and TRBJ2-1, with 10 bases aligning to TRBD2. This CDR3 has 15 amino acids. The V segment lost 3 bases and the J segment 5 bases; nucleotides outside the gene matches: 4. Germline V lookup: CDR1 SGHVS, CDR2 FQNEAQ. In nucleotides, the CDR3 is TGTGCCAGCAGCTTGAGCGGGGGGGCCGACAATGAGCAGTTCTTC. Its protein is CASSLSGGADNEQFF.

The sample holds a few counts of this clonotype. CDR3 bases: TGTGCCAGCAGCCAAGTAACAGATCGTGGGCTCGAGCAGTACTTC. It specifies CASSQVTDRGLEQYF. V is TRBV14 and J is TRBJ2-7, with D hard to call. CDR1 is SGHDN, CDR2 FVKESK, per germline. V was clipped by 1 base and J by 6 bases, with 16 bases between them. The length of the CDR3 is 15 residues.

The chain couples TRBV19 to TRBJ1-2; 10 bases match TRBD1. This CDR3 has 13 amino acids. With 5 bases clipped from V and 5 bases from J, the junction kept 2 bases outside the gene matches. Germline V gene lookup returns CDR1 LNHDA and CDR2 SQIVND (reference sequence). The DNA of the CDR3 is TGTGCCAGTAGTGGGACAGGGGAATATGGCTACACCTTC. Its protein is CASSGTGEYGYTF.